This T cell receptor beta chain is drawn from a study of cytomegalovirus exposure and HLA in healthy donors. PCR employed 60 Vbeta and 13 Jbeta primers. The data were produced by immunoSEQ multiplex PCR, yet TCRdb's version contains in-frame clones alone and is incomplete. In the table there are 220,000 or so clones, approximately 79% of which are singletons. The germline CDR1 and CDR2 sequences are SGHVS and FNYEAQ. The CDR3 is 13 residues long. Deletions cut 3 bases from V and 1 base from J, with 6 bases between. This rearrangement joins TRBV7-6 to TRBJ1-1; D gene unclear. The TCR sequence derives from a man aged 50 or older in good health and CMV-seronegative. Source material: PBMCs. DNA for the CDR3: TGTGCCAGCAGCTTGAACGGGAACACTGAAGCTTTCTTT. Protein product: CASSLNGNTEAFF.